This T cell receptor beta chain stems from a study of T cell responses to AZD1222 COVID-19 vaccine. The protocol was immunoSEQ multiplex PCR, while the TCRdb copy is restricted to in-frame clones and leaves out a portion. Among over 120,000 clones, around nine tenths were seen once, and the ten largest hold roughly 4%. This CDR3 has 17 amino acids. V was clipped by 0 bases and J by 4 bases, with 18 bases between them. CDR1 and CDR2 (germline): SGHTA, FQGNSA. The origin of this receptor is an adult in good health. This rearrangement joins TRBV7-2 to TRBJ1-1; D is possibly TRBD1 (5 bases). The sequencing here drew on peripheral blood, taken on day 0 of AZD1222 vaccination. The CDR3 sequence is CASSLASGPGGSTEAFF. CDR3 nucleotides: TGTGCCAGCAGCTTAGCGAGCGGCCCCGGGGGGTCCACTGAAGCTTTCTTT.